This record covers a single T cell receptor beta chain. Its antigen is undetermined. An Oncomine TCR Beta short-read assay was used to sequence the DNA from cultured CD4+ T cells. The authors extracted genomic DNA from cultured CD4+ T cells. TCRdb ran MiXCR on the PCR reads and lists one entry per CDR3 protein. Of under 25,000 distinct CDR3 sequences listed, around 80% are singletons. CDR1 is SNHLY, CDR2 FYNNEI, per germline. The CDR3 loop spans 14 amino acids. Trimming took off 4 bases at V and 0 bases at J, with 7 bases between the two ends. Treatment described: approximately 9-day PBMC culture with coronavirus spike peptide pools or control peptides (ViraFEST assay). Some 2 million PBMCs were grown per well alongside about 10 IU/ml IL-2 and 10 ug/ml peptide pools. The data derive from a study of vaccination and CD4 T cells after COVID-19. The wider study: Diagnosis preceded the drawing of post-COVID samples by a median about 100 days (range 35 to 161).

This receptor was identified in a human donor who received a COVID-19 vaccine. The rearrangement uses TRBV2 and TRBJ1-5, with D hard to call. The source was CD4+ T cells from blood, cultured in vitro, collected after SARS-CoV-2 vaccination. CDR3 protein: CASSAVISNQPQHF. The CDR3, as DNA: TGTGCCAGCAGTGCGGTCATTAGCAATCAGCCCCAGCATTTT.